A selection of T cell receptor beta chains follows, all from one sample in a study of cytomegalovirus exposure and HLA in healthy donors. Some clones are missing from TCRdb's copy, which holds only in-frame ones; the method was immunoSEQ multiplex PCR. The sample contains around 180,000 clones, 65% to 80% of which appear only once. Material for sequencing was PBMCs. These receptors were collected from a woman between 40 and 55 years old in good health and CMV-seronegative. The CDR3 runs from the conserved cysteine through the conserved F or W.

v_gene	j_gene	CDR3aa
TRBV9	TRBJ2-1	CASSITGVGAYNEQFF
TRBV1	TRBJ2-1	CTSSPSRGVYNEQFF
TRBV7-2	TRBJ1-1	CASRLSPGQVNTEAFF
TRBV4-3	TRBJ2-7	CASSQDLRRLAGAYEQYF
TRBV6-1	TRBJ1-1	CACGTGVGTEAFF
TRBV29-1	TRBJ2-1	CSVEDPDRGAYNEQFF
TRBV5-4	TRBJ2-1	CASSLEGGRSWNEQFF
TRBV27	TRBJ2-1	CASIPAGYNEQFF
TRBV13	TRBJ1-4	CASSNRDIDEKLFF
TRBV6-1	TRBJ1-4	CASSEVGQRGKLFF
TRBV27	TRBJ2-1	CASSISRGNYNEQFF